This TCR beta chain was sequenced for a study of T-cell memory formation after mild COVID-19. This clonotype was seen only a few times. Its cognate antigen is unknown. Via MiXCR, TCRdb re-called the 5' RACE reads, giving one row per CDR3 protein. This table holds 350,000 to 500,000 distinct CDR3 sequences, under 25% found once. Germline V CDR1 and CDR2: MNHNS, SASEGT. Trimming removed 5 bases from V and 0 bases from J, with 13 bases in between. The CDR3 totals 15 residues. Findings of the study overall: Mainly CM and EM harbored the contracting CD4+ clones; mainly EMRA harbored the CD8+ ones. Contracting clones, day 15 to 85, had balanced CD4/CD8, and later expanders favored CD4+. What remained unconfirmed was the SARS-CoV-2 specificity of second-wave clones peaking on day 37.

The chain joins TRBV6-1 to TRBJ2-5; tentatively, D is TRBD2 (6 bases). The origin of this receptor is an adult woman who had mild COVID-19 (a few samples of this study predate the infection). Cell type and time point are not known. The sequencing sample was made of PBMCs or a T cell subset sorted from them (not recorded which). The CDR3 loop reads CASSQQGGHQETQYF. The CDR3 coding sequence is TGTGCCAGCAGTCAACAAGGAGGGCACCAAGAGACCCAGTACTTC.